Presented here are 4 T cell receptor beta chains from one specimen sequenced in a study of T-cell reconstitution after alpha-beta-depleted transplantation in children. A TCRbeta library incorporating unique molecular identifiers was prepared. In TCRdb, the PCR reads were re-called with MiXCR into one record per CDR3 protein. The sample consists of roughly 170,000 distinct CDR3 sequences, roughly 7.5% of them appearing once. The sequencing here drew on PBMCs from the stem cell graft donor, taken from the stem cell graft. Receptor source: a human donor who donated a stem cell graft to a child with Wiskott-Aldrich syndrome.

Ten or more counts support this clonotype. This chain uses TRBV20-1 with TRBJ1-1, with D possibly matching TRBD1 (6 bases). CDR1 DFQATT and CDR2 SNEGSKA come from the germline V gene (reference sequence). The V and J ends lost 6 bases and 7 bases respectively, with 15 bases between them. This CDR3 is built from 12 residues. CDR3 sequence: CSAKQGRIEAFF. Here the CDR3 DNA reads TGCAGTGCGAAACAGGGTCGAATTGAAGCTTTCTTT.

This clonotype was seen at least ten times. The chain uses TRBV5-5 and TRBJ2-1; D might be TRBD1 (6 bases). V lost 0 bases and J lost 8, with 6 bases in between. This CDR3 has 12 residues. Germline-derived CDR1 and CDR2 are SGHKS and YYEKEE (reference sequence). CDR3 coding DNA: TGTGCCAGCAGCTTGGGGACAGATGAGCAGTTCTTC. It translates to CASSLGTDEQFF.

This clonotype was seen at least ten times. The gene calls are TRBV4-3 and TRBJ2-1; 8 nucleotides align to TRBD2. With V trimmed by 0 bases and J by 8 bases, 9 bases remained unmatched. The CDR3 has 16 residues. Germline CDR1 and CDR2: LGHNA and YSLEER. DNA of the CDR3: TGCGCCAGCAGCCAAGATCCGAAGCGGGAGTGGTATGAGCAGTTCTTC. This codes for CASSQDPKREWYEQFF.

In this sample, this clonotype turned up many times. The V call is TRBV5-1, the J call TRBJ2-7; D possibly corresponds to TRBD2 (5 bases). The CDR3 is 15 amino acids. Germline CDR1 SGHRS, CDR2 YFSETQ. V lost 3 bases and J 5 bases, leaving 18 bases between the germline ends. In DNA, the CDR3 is TGCGCCAGCAGCTGGAAACCGGGAACTCGCGACGAGCAGTACTTC. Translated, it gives CASSWKPGTRDEQYF.